The clone carrying this T cell receptor beta chain was picked up one time. Its antigen is unidentified. This entry belongs to a study of OX40 agonist ivuxolimab in advanced cancers. Study-level background: Cohort: around 79% men, mean age about 60, aged roughly 23 to 79. Study observations and caveats: Partial responders at 0.1-3.0 mg/kg showed near-lowest clonal expansion.

Measured with immunoSEQ multiplex PCR; TCRdb has only the in-frame clones, and not every one. The sample records about 90,000 clones, about nine tenths being singletons. The germline V gene has CDR1 SGHDT and CDR2 YYEEEE. J lost 7 bases, V lost 2 bases, and 6 bases had no gene match. This CDR3 has 15 residues. The sequence was collected from an adult with an advanced solid tumor such as melanoma, head and neck, liver or kidney cancer. The gene calls are TRBV5-6 and TRBJ2-2, with TRBD1 matching over 9 bases. Here the sequenced sample was CD4+ or CD8+ T cells sorted from blood, taken in a trial of the OX40 agonist ivuxolimab. In DNA form, the CDR3 reads TGTGCCAGCAGCTTAATACAGGGGGCGATCGGGGAGCTGTTTTTT. This encodes CASSLIQGAIGELFF.